The 25 T cell receptor beta chains below all came from one sample that was sequenced in a study of blood T cells in healthy people across ages. Using a J-beta primer mix together with a sample-barcoded 5' primer, a second PCR was run for about 6 to 12 cycles. TCRdb independently ran MiXCR on the 5' RACE reads; one entry per CDR3 protein. The sample includes about 970,000 distinct CDR3 sequences, just over 50% seen only once; the top ten take roughly 23%. Material for sequencing was blood. All receptors come from a woman aged 55-69 years in good health.

CDR3 sequence: CASSDRGTAEAFF. The CDR3 nucleotides read TGTGCCAGCAGTGACAGGGGGACCGCTGAAGCTTTCTTT. The chain is built from TRBV6-4 and TRBJ1-1, with a weak D call TRBD1 (6 bases). CDR3 length: 13 residues. CDR1 MRHNA and CDR2 SNTAGT come from the germline V gene. Trimming pared 2 bases from V and 6 bases from J, leaving 10 bases between.

This chain links TRBV20-1 with TRBJ2-7; perhaps TRBD2 as D (5 bases). Germline CDR1 and CDR2: DFQATT and SNEGSKA (reference sequence). This CDR3 comprises 15 residues. This chain's CDR3 is CSARTGLNYHYEQYF. The CDR3 nucleotides read TGCAGCGCCCGGACTGGCCTGAACTATCACTACGAGCAGTACTTC.

The chain employs TRBV10-3 and TRBJ1-6; no clear D. The ends were cut back, 7 bases at V and 7 bases at J, with 11 bases in the middle. Germline assignment: CDR1 ENHRY and CDR2 SYGVKD. This CDR3 has 13 residues. The CDR3 here is CAIKVPGNSPLHF. For the CDR3, the DNA is TGTGCCATCAAGGTTCCTGGGAATTCACCCCTCCACTTT.

This rearrangement joins TRBV29-1 to TRBJ2-1; D may be TRBD1 or TRBD2 (5 bases each). This CDR3 region has 14 residues. Trimming removed 4 bases from V and 6 bases from J, with 16 bases in between. Germline V lookup: CDR1 SQVTM, CDR2 ANQGSEA. CDR3 amino acids: CSVVWGSTCNEQFF. The CDR3 nucleotides read TGCAGCGTTGTATGGGGGAGCACCTGCAATGAGCAGTTCTTC.

The chain uses TRBV7-2 and TRBJ2-5; D is possibly TRBD1 (7 bases). Per germline, CDR1 SGHTA and CDR2 FQGNSA. V was pared by 0 bases and J by 11 bases, with 19 bases between. The length of the CDR3 is 15 residues. CDR3 nucleotide sequence: TGTGCCAGCAGCTTAGCTCCGGGGCCCAGGGGGGAGCAGTACTTC. Amino acids: CASSLAPGPRGEQYF.

CDR3 protein: CASGDPGTGLYEQYF. CDR3 nucleotide sequence: TGCGCCAGCGGGGACCCCGGGACCGGCCTCTACGAGCAGTACTTC. V gene TRBV10-1 combines with J gene TRBJ2-4, with D perhaps being TRBD1 or TRBD2 (5 bases each). The end of the DNA is better explained by TRBJ2-7, so the J call may be wrong. There are 15 residues in the CDR3. Germline V gene lookup returns CDR1 WNHNN and CDR2 SYGVQD (reference sequence).

The chain carries TRBV20-1 and TRBJ2-7; TRBD2 matches at 9 bases. V lost 6 bases and J lost 6; bases outside the gene matches: 9. This CDR3 is 13 amino acids long. Germline CDR1 reads DFQATT; CDR2 reads SNEGSKA (reference sequence). CDR3 sequence reads: CSAAMGLASEQYF. The CDR3, as DNA: TGCAGTGCCGCCATGGGACTAGCTTCCGAGCAGTACTTC.

This clonotype was counted between two and nine times. The chain recombines TRBV7-2 with TRBJ2-5; the D call may be TRBD1 or TRBD2 (5 bases each). Trimming cost V 1 base and J 2 bases, with 20 bases left between them. The CDR3 is made up of 18 amino acids. Germline loops: CDR1 SGHTA, CDR2 FQGNSA. In DNA form, the CDR3 reads TGTGCCAGCAGCTTAGGGGGGTTTCGAAGGTCTGGGCAAGAGACCCAGTACTTC. This codes for CASSLGGFRRSGQETQYF.

The chain recombines TRBV7-2 with TRBJ1-1; maybe TRBD1 (6 bases). This CDR3 contains 14 residues. V lost 4 bases and J lost 4, with 13 bases in between. Germline lookup yields CDR1 SGHTA and CDR2 FQGNSA. The CDR3 region has the DNA TGTGCCAGCAGCTATCAACAGGGTTTCACTGAAGCTTTCTTT. As protein: CASSYQQGFTEAFF.

CDR3 DNA sequence: TGTGCCAGCAGCGCTCGGACAGGGGCCTACAATGAGCAGTTCTTC. It is translated as CASSARTGAYNEQFF. The chain joins TRBV7-8 to TRBJ2-1, with 9 bases lining up with TRBD1. The CDR3 loop spans 15 amino acids. Germline CDR1 SGHVS, CDR2 FQNEAQ. With 5 bases clipped from V and 2 bases from J, the junction kept 4 bases outside the gene matches.

The rearrangement joins TRBV9 to TRBJ2-3; 8 bases match TRBD1. The CDR3 covers 15 residues. V dropped 0 bases and J dropped 4; count of bases not matched to a gene: 4. Germline V gene lookup returns CDR1 SGDLS and CDR2 YYNGEE. CDR3 DNA sequence: TGTGCCAGCAGCGTAGGGGACAGGATCTCAGATACGCAGTATTTT. Encoded protein: CASSVGDRISDTQYF. Using reference TRBV9 and TRBJ2-3 for the parts outside the CDR3, the full variable domain is DSGVTQTPKHLITATGQRVTLRCSPRSGDLSVYWYQQSLDQGLQFLIQYYNGEERAKGNILERFSAQQFPDLHSELNLSSLELGDSALYFCASSVGDRISDTQYFGPGTRLTVL.

A few counts support this clonotype. The chain employs TRBV7-2 and TRBJ1-1; D may be TRBD1 (6 bases). Looked up from germline, CDR1 is SGHTA and CDR2 is FQGNSA. V was trimmed by 2 bases and J by 5 bases, leaving 12 bases between them. This CDR3 is built from 14 residues. In DNA form, the CDR3 reads TGTGCCAGCAGCTTACGGGGTGACAGGACTGAAGCTTTCTTT. Its translation is CASSLRGDRTEAFF.

The sample holds many counts of this clonotype. A much larger clone differs by one base, so this may be a read error. V gene TRBV29-1 combines with J gene TRBJ2-5; weak D call: TRBD2 (6 bases). This CDR3 is 13 amino acids long. Germline V gene lookup returns CDR1 SQVTM and CDR2 ANQGSEA. The V end lost 3 bases, the J end lost 5 bases, and 13 bases lay between the germline ends. The CDR3 sequence is CSVERRGLETQYF. The CDR3 DNA reads TGCAGCGTTGAGAGGCGGGGATTGGAGACCCAGTACTTC.

The CDR3 spells CASSPVEADTQYF. The DNA of the CDR3 is TGCGCCAGCAGCCCGGTGGAAGCAGATACGCAGTATTTT. The V call is TRBV5-1, the J call TRBJ2-3; D remains unclear. The V end was cut by 4 bases, the J end by 4 bases, with 10 bases between. There are 13 residues in the CDR3. Germline lookup yields CDR1 SGHRS and CDR2 YFSETQ.

There are a few counts of this clonotype. The chain has TRBV3-1 and TRBJ2-1; 9 nucleotides agree with TRBD2. The CDR3 loop spans 14 amino acids. The junction had 10 bases not matched to a gene; V was cut back by 6 bases and J by 10 bases. Per germline, CDR1 LGHDT and CDR2 YNNKEL (reference sequence). CDR3 protein: CASRRIAGELEQFF. For the CDR3, the DNA is TGTGCCAGCAGGAGAATAGCGGGAGAGCTAGAGCAGTTCTTC.

This clonotype was recorded a few times. This sequence joins TRBV12-3 or TRBV12-4 and TRBJ2-1, with 7 positions matching TRBD1. J gave up 10 bases and V 4 bases, and 10 bases lay outside the gene matches. CDR3 length: 14 amino acids. The CDR3 protein is CASSSTGTVQEQFF. CDR3 nucleotides: TGTGCCAGCAGTTCCACCGGGACAGTCCAGGAGCAGTTCTTC.

The V gene is TRBV7-9, the J gene TRBJ2-7, with 8 bases identical to TRBD2. The last part of the DNA fits TRBJ2-5 better; the J call may be wrong. Germline V CDR1 and CDR2: SEHNR, FQNEAQ (reference sequence). The CDR3 is made up of 15 amino acids. The CDR3 DNA is TGTGCCAGCAGCTCGGGGGGGCAGCACCAAGAGACCCAGTACTTC. Amino acids: CASSSGGQHQETQYF.

The chain recombines TRBV27 with TRBJ1-4; D uncertain. The V and J ends lost 4 bases and 16 bases respectively, with 19 bases between them. The germline gives CDR1 MNHEY, CDR2 SMNVEV (reference sequence). This CDR3 spans 13 amino acids. CDR3 in DNA: TGTGCCAGCAGTTCAATAGAGGGTACGAGACCGTTTTTT. It translates to CASSSIEGTRPFF.

This clonotype has only a few counts. The chain links TRBV7-6 to TRBJ2-7; D may be TRBD2 (6 bases). V gave up 6 bases and J gave up 2 bases, with 14 bases separating them. The CDR3 sequence is 14 residues long. Germline lookup yields CDR1 SGHVS and CDR2 FNYEAQ. CDR3 in amino acids: CASSYSAGPYEQYF. Written as DNA, the CDR3 is TGTGCCAGCAGTTACTCCGCGGGGCCCTACGAGCAGTACTTC.

J is TRBJ2-7 and V is TRBV3-1; the D is unclear. Germline loops: CDR1 LGHDT, CDR2 YNNKEL (reference sequence). The CDR3 is made up of 16 amino acids. V lost 0 bases to trimming and J lost 2 bases, with 14 bases between them. CDR3 region: CASSQDDTYSTYEQYF. The CDR3 DNA is TGTGCCAGCAGCCAAGATGACACGTATTCGACCTACGAGCAGTACTTC.

The CDR3 coding sequence is TGTGCCAGCAGCCCTTATGGGGGTCGAAGCGGGGAGCTGTTTTTT. This sequence encodes CASSPYGGRSGELFF. The chain is built from TRBV6-2 or TRBV6-3 and TRBJ2-2; D is possibly TRBD1 or TRBD2 (5 bases each). Trimming shortened V by 6 bases and J by 7 bases, and 18 bases separated the two germline ends. There are 15 residues in the CDR3. From germline, CDR1 is MNHEY and CDR2 SVGEGT.

This clonotype was detected a few times. The J gene is TRBJ2-7, the V gene TRBV29-1; D possibly corresponds to TRBD1 (5 bases). The better agreement between TRBJ2-5 and the DNA end casts doubt on the J call. CDR1 SQVTM and CDR2 ANQGSEA come from the germline V gene. CDR3 length: 12 amino acids. CDR3: CSAERGQETQYF. In DNA, the CDR3 is TGCAGCGCCGAAAGGGGTCAAGAGACCCAGTACTTC.

This clonotype came up a few times. The rearrangement joins TRBV11-2 to TRBJ2-7; 7 positions agree with TRBD2. The J call is uncertain, as TRBJ2-5 better fits the DNA end. Germline assignment: CDR1 SGHAT and CDR2 FQNNGV. This CDR3 is 16 amino acids long. CDR3 bases: TGTGCCAGCAGCTTAGTAGGGACTACCCGTGGGGAGACCCAGTACTTC. It codes for CASSLVGTTRGETQYF.

The rearrangement links TRBV21-1 to TRBJ1-3; TRBD1 is the table's D call, not checked against the DNA. TRBV21-1 is designated a pseudogene. This CDR3 has 15 amino acids. The CDR3 loop reads CANMRGYCSGNTIYF. CDR3 DNA: TGTGCCAACATGAGGGGGTACTGCTCTGGAAACACCATATATTTT.

This sequence joins TRBV5-6 and TRBJ2-1; 12 nucleotides line up with TRBD2. Germline trimming cut 4 bases from V and 9 bases from J; bases unmatched to any gene: 5. The V gene's germline CDR1 is SGHDT and CDR2 YYEEEE. This CDR3 comprises 14 residues. The chain's CDR3 is CASSPTSGRREQFF. CDR3 coding DNA: TGTGCCAGCAGCCCGACTAGCGGGAGACGTGAGCAGTTCTTC.